The rows below give T cell receptor beta chains drawn from one sample of a study of identical twins. TCRdb reprocessed the 5' RACE reads with MiXCR, giving one entry per CDR3 protein. The repertoire includes about 340,000 distinct CDR3 sequences, about 10% of them detected once, and more than 8% sits in the top ten. The sample was naive T cells sorted from blood. Source of these receptors: a woman aged 50 to 60 in good health. The CDR3 runs from the conserved cysteine through the conserved F or W. D genes are given only for firm matches. Rows may omit the clone size; those that give it use once, few, many or a size class.

d_gene	abundance	v_gene	j_gene	CDR3aa	CDR3nt
TRBD2	many	TRBV3-1	TRBJ2-3	CASSQVGGRIPDTQYF	TGTGCCAGCAGCCAAGTCGGCGGGAGGATCCCAGATACGCAGTATTTT
TRBD1	-	TRBV4-2	TRBJ2-1	CASSQLGTGGDDEQFF	TGTGCCAGCAGCCAGCTGGGGACAGGGGGCGACGATGAGCAGTTCTTC
-	few	TRBV7-9	TRBJ1-1	CASSLALGDRAFF	TGTGCCAGCAGCTTAGCGCTCGGCGACCGAGCTTTCTTT
-	few	TRBV5-1	TRBJ2-2	CASSVDTGELFF	TGCGCCAGCAGCGTGGACACCGGGGAGCTGTTTTTT
TRBD2	few	TRBV28	TRBJ2-3	CASSTLAGVGTDTQYF	TGTGCCAGCAGTACATTAGCGGGAGTGGGCACAGATACGCAGTATTTT
-	-	TRBV27	TRBJ2-2	CASSFEVTGELFF	TGTGCCAGCAGTTTTGAAGTCACCGGGGAGCTGTTTTTT
TRBD1	few	TRBV6-5	TRBJ2-2	CASGQTGGRGELFF	TGTGCCAGCGGTCAAACAGGGGGAAGGGGGGAGCTGTTTTTT
-	-	TRBV15	TRBJ2-3	CATSKPGLGIRTQYF	TGTGCCACCAGCAAGCCGGGACTGGGAATAAGGACGCAGTATTTT
TRBD1	many	TRBV4-1	TRBJ2-1	CASSQDLIGTGIDNEQFF	TGCGCCAGCAGCCAAGATCTAATCGGGACAGGGATAGACAATGAGCAGTTCTTC
-	-	TRBV6-6	TRBJ2-5	CASSFGTQETQYF	TGTGCCAGCAGTTTCGGGACCCAAGAGACCCAGTACTTC
TRBD1	-	TRBV7-9	TRBJ1-5	CARPQDRENQPQHF	TGTGCCAGGCCTCAGGACAGGGAAAATCAGCCCCAGCATTTT
-	few	TRBV4-1	TRBJ1-1	CASSQAGPGGDTEAFF	TGCGCCAGCAGCCAAGCGGGTCCCGGGGGGGACACTGAAGCTTTCTTT
-	many	TRBV29-1	TRBJ2-6	CSVETGPGANVLTF	TGCAGCGTAGAAACAGGGCCCGGGGCCAACGTCCTGACTTTC
TRBD2	few	TRBV5-1	TRBJ2-1	CASSLSSGTYNEQFF	TGCGCCAGCAGCTTATCTAGCGGGACCTACAATGAGCAGTTCTTC
TRBD1	-	TRBV5-1	TRBJ1-6	CASRSMTRQGSSPLHF	TGCGCCAGCAGGAGTATGACGCGACAGGGAAGTTCACCCCTCCACTTT
-	-	TRBV5-1	TRBJ2-5	CASRGVAGQETQYF	TGCGCCAGCCGCGGAGTGGCGGGACAAGAGACCCAGTACTTC
-	few	TRBV29-1	TRBJ2-1	CSVGSGINEQFF	TGCAGCGTTGGCTCGGGGATCAATGAGCAGTTCTTC
-	many	TRBV9	TRBJ1-4	CASSPNPGVNEKLFF	TGTGCCAGCAGCCCCAACCCAGGGGTGAATGAAAAACTGTTTTTT
TRBD1	many	TRBV10-3	TRBJ2-7	CAIGRQDRGEYF	TGTGCCATCGGCCGCCAGGACAGGGGGGAGTACTTC
-	few	TRBV11-1	TRBJ2-3	CASSLNVSPDTQYF	TGTGCCAGCAGCTTAAATGTCTCCCCAGATACGCAGTATTTT
-	-	TRBV11-2	TRBJ2-2	CASSALGTGELFF	TGTGCCAGCAGCGCCCTGGGAACCGGGGAGCTGTTTTTT
-	many	TRBV29-1	TRBJ1-2	CSGQGSYGYTF	TGCAGCGGTCAGGGTAGCTATGGCTACACCTTC
TRBD1	-	TRBV12-3/TRBV12-4	TRBJ2-2	CASSWAQGADGELFF	TGTGCCAGCAGTTGGGCACAGGGGGCGGACGGGGAGCTGTTTTTT
-	few	TRBV20-1	TRBJ2-1	CSAEAGSWDEQFF	TGCAGTGCTGAGGCTGGGTCTTGGGACGAGCAGTTCTTC
TRBD1	-	TRBV4-1	TRBJ2-5	CASSQDSGGAWQETQYF	TGCGCCAGCAGCCAAGATTCAGGGGGCGCATGGCAAGAGACCCAGTACTTC
-	-	TRBV10-3	TRBJ1-5	CAISESRGFNQPQHF	TGTGCCATCAGTGAGTCGAGGGGATTCAATCAGCCCCAGCATTTT
TRBD1	-	TRBV12-5	TRBJ1-5	CASGAPSTYRDRYGIRNQPQHF	TGTGCTAGTGGTGCGCCCTCCACTTACCGGGACAGGTACGGAATTCGCAATCAGCCCCAGCATTTT
-	few	TRBV5-1	TRBJ1-1	CASSPPRTGTEAFF	TGCGCCAGCAGCCCTCCACGGACGGGGACTGAAGCTTTCTTT
TRBD1	few	TRBV6-5	TRBJ2-7	CASNRGQGRIYEQYF	TGTGCCAGCAATCGAGGACAGGGGCGAATCTACGAGCAGTACTTC
TRBD2	many	TRBV12-3/TRBV12-4	TRBJ2-1	CASSLELAGSYNEQFF	TGTGCCAGCAGTTTAGAACTAGCGGGCTCCTACAATGAGCAGTTCTTC
-	many	TRBV2	TRBJ1-2	CASSRRGANYGYTF	TGTGCCAGCAGTCGCCGGGGGGCTAACTATGGCTACACCTTC
-	few	TRBV20-1	TRBJ2-6	CSARIRGTGANVLTF	TGCAGTGCTAGAATCCGGGGAACTGGGGCCAACGTCCTGACTTTC
TRBD2	-	TRBV11-2	TRBJ2-1	CASSLGLAGGEGYNEQFF	TGTGCCAGCAGCCTGGGACTAGCGGGAGGGGAAGGCTACAATGAGCAGTTCTTC
-	few	TRBV5-6	TRBJ2-4	CASSLEGTQNIQYF	TGTGCCAGCAGCTTGGAGGGGACCCAAAACATTCAGTACTTC
-	few	TRBV19	TRBJ2-3	CASSKPGDTDTQYF	TGTGCCAGTTCTAAGCCGGGTGACACAGATACGCAGTATTTT
-	-	TRBV25-1	TRBJ2-5	CASSEEGKTQYF	TGTGCCAGCAGTGAGGAGGGGAAGACCCAGTACTTC
-	-	TRBV5-1	TRBJ2-2	CASSLTQSGTGELFF	TGCGCCAGCAGCCTCACCCAAAGCGGGACCGGGGAGCTGTTTTTT
-	many	TRBV12-3/TRBV12-4	TRBJ2-4	CASTGQAGNIQYF	TGTGCCAGCACAGGGCAGGCAGGAAACATTCAGTACTTC
TRBD2	many	TRBV5-1	TRBJ2-1	CASSSTVPGLAGGPDNEQFF	TGCGCCAGCAGCTCGACCGTCCCGGGACTAGCGGGAGGACCCGACAATGAGCAGTTCTTC
-	few	TRBV20-1	TRBJ1-1	CSASRAGTEAFF	TGCAGTGCTAGCCGGGCAGGCACTGAAGCTTTCTTT
-	many	TRBV4-1	TRBJ1-1	CASSLLPGNTEAFF	TGCGCCAGCAGCCTATTGCCCGGGAACACTGAAGCTTTCTTT
TRBD2	-	TRBV10-3	TRBJ2-1	CATELAGLNEQFF	TGTGCCACCGAACTAGCGGGATTAAATGAGCAGTTCTTC
-	-	TRBV27	TRBJ1-1	CASSLYARGNTEAFF	TGTGCCAGCAGTTTATACGCCCGAGGGAACACTGAAGCTTTCTTT
-	few	TRBV10-3	TRBJ1-1	CAISDLGTNTEAFF	TGTGCCATCAGTGATCTGGGTACCAACACTGAAGCTTTCTTT
-	few	TRBV3-1	TRBJ1-5	CASSPSPGNQPQHF	TGTGCCAGCAGCCCCTCGCCCGGGAATCAGCCCCAGCATTTT
-	few	TRBV7-3	TRBJ2-1	CASSQTAPPGEQFF	TGTGCCAGCAGCCAGACAGCTCCCCCAGGTGAGCAGTTCTTC
TRBD1	few	TRBV6-1	TRBJ2-2	CAGKQGAWNTGELFF	TGTGCCGGAAAACAGGGGGCTTGGAACACCGGGGAGCTGTTTTTT
-	many	TRBV13	TRBJ1-2	CASSLASSYGYTF	TGTGCCAGCAGCTTAGCATCCAGCTATGGCTACACCTTC